The sequence of this T cell receptor (beta chain) was determined in a study of blood T cells in healthy people across ages. V gave up 1 base and J gave up 4 bases, with 11 bases separating them. Germline values: CDR1 DFQATT, CDR2 SNEGSKA (reference sequence). The CDR3 totals 14 residues. The use of a sample-barcoded 5' primer and a J-beta primer mix characterized a second PCR of about 7 to 12 cycles. One entry per CDR3 protein results from TCRdb running MiXCR on the 5' RACE reads. The repertoire holds roughly 1,800,000 distinct CDR3 sequences, approximately 50% seen once, with roughly 2% in the top ten.

The sequencing input was blood. The rearrangement joins TRBV20-1 to TRBJ1-5, with D possibly being TRBD1 (6 bases). This clonotype originated in a woman in her 40s in good health. The CDR3 loop reads CSARVTGTNQPQHF. The DNA of the CDR3 is TGCAGTGCTAGAGTTACAGGGACTAATCAGCCCCAGCATTTT.